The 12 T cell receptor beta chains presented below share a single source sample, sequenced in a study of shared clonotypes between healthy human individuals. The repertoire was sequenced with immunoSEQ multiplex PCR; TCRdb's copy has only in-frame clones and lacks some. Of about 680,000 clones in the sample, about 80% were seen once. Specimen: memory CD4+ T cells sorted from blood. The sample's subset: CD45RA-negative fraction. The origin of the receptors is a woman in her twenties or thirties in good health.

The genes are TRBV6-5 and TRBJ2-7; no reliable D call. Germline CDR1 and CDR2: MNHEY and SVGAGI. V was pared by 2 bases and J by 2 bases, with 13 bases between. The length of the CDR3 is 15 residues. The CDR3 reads CASSYEARHAYEQYF. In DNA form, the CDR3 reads TGTGCCAGCAGTTACGAGGCGCGGCATGCCTACGAGCAGTACTTC.

Here the CDR3 DNA reads TGTGCCACCATTGGGGGATCCCGAAACGAGCAGTACTTC. This translates into CATIGGSRNEQYF. The V and J genes are TRBV28 and TRBJ2-7; D may correspond to TRBD1 or TRBD2 (5 bases each). The CDR3 spans 13 residues. The V end was cut by 10 bases, the J end by 5 bases, with 18 bases between. Germline V CDR1 and CDR2: MDHEN, SYDVKM.

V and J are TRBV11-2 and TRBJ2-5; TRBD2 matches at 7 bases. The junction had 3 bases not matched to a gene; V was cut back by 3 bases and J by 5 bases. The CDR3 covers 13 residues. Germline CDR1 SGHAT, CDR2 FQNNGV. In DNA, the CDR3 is TGTGCCAGCAGCTTCCGACTAGCCGAGACCCAGTACTTC. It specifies CASSFRLAETQYF.

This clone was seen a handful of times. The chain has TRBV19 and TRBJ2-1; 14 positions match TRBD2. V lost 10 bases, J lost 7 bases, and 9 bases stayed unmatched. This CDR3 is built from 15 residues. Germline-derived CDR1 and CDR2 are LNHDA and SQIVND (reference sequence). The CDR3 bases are TGTGCCACCAACACCGGGACTAGCGGGAGTAATGAGCAGTTCTTC. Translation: CATNTGTSGSNEQFF.

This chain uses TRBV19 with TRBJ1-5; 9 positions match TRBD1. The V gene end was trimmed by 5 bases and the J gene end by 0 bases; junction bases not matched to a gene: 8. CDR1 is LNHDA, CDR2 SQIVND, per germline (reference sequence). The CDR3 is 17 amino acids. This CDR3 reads CASSETGGLYSNQPQHF. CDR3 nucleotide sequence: TGTGCCAGTAGTGAAACAGGGGGCCTGTATAGCAATCAGCCCCAGCATTTT.

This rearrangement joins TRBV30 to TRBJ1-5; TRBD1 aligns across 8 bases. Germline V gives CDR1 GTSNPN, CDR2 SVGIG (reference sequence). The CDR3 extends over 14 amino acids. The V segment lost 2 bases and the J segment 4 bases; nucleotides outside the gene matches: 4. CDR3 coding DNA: TGTGCCTGGAGTATAACAGGGGGTAATCAGCCCCAGCATTTT. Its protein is CAWSITGGNQPQHF.

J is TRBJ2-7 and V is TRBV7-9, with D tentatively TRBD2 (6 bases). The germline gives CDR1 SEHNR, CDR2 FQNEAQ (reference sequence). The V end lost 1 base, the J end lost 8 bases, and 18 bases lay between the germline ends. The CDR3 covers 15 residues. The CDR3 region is CASSLGAPRGNQQYF. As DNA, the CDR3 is TGTGCCAGCAGCTTAGGGGCCCCCCGGGGGAACCAGCAGTACTTC.

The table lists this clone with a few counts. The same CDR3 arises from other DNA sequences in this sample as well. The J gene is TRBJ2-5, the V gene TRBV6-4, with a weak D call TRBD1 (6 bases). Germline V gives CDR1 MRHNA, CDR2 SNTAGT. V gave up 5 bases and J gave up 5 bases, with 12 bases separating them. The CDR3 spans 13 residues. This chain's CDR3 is CASSNRVGETQYF. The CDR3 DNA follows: TGTGCCAGCAGTAACAGGGTTGGGGAGACCCAGTACTTC.

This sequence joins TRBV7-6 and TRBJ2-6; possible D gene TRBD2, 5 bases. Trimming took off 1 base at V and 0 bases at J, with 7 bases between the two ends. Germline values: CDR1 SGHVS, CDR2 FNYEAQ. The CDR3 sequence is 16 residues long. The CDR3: CASSLERDSGANVLTF. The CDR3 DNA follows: TGTGCCAGCAGCTTAGAGAGGGACTCTGGGGCCAACGTCCTGACTTTC.

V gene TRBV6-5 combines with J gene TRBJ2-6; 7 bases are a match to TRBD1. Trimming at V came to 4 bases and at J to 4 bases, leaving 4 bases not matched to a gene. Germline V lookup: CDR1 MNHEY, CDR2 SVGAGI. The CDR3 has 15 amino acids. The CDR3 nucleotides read TGTGCCAGCAGTTCACAGGGGATAGGGGCCAACGTCCTGACTTTC. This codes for CASSSQGIGANVLTF.

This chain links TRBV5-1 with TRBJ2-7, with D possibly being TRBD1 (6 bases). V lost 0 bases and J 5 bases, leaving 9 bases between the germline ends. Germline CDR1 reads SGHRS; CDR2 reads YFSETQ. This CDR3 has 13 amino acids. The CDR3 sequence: CASSLGQGNEQYF. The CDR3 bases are TGCGCCAGCAGCTTGGGGCAGGGGAACGAGCAGTACTTC.

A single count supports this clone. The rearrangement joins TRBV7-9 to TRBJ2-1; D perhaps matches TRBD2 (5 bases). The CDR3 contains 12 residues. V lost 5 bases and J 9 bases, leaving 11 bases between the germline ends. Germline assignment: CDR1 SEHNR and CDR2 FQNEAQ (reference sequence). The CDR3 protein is CASSLEVTEQFF. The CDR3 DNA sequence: TGTGCCAGCAGCCTGGAGGTGACTGAGCAGTTCTTC.